Presented here are 5 T cell receptor beta chains from one specimen sequenced in a study of Graves' ophthalmopathy and Graves' hyperthyroidism. The authors amplified TCR beta CDR3 regions, and they did so from RNA transcripts for repertoire sequencing. RT-PCR in the first round used HTBI primers; a second-round multiplex PCR followed. One entry per CDR3 protein, called by TCRdb with MiXCR from the multiplex PCR reads. Here the sample spans about 700,000 distinct CDR3 sequences, roughly 40% being singletons. The specimen was peripheral blood. Every receptor here comes from an adult man with Graves' ophthalmopathy.

The V call is TRBV2, the J call TRBJ2-7; D is possibly TRBD1 (5 bases). CDR1 SNHLY and CDR2 FYNNEI come from the germline V gene. The CDR3 loop spans 12 amino acids. Trimming removed 10 bases at V and 3 bases at J, with 13 bases between. The CDR3 region has the DNA TGTGCCACCCGCAGGGCCTTCTACGAGCAGTACTTC. As protein: CATRRAFYEQYF.

J is TRBJ2-7 and V is TRBV20-1, with 8 bases that match TRBD2. CDR1 is DFQATT and CDR2 is SNEGSKA in the germline V gene (reference sequence). Trimming at V came to 0 bases and at J to 6 bases, leaving 7 bases not matched to a gene. The CDR3 is 14 residues long. This CDR3 reads CSARDTSGLGEQYF. CDR3 coding DNA: TGCAGTGCTAGAGATACTAGCGGCCTCGGCGAGCAGTACTTC.

This clonotype turned up a few times. The rearrangement uses TRBV7-9 and TRBJ2-2; D might be TRBD1 (5 bases). Germline-derived CDR1 and CDR2 are SEHNR and FQNEAQ (reference sequence). The germline V and J ends were trimmed by 6 bases and 6 bases, with 11 bases remaining between them. This CDR3 has 13 amino acids. The chain's CDR3 is CASRARVAGELFF. CDR3 DNA: TGTGCCAGCAGGGCCAGGGTGGCCGGGGAGCTGTTTTTT.

This clonotype was detected ten times or more. The chain carries TRBV10-2 and TRBJ1-1; no firm D call. Germline lookup yields CDR1 WSHSY and CDR2 SAAADI. The CDR3 consists of 13 residues. Trimming cost V 3 bases and J 1 base, with 6 bases left between them. The CDR3 DNA follows: TGCGCCAGCAGTGAAAGCAGGAACACTGAAGCTTTCTTT. This gives the protein CASSESRNTEAFF.

The chain is built from TRBV7-2 and TRBJ2-7; D possibly corresponds to TRBD2 (6 bases). Germline V CDR1 and CDR2: SGHTA, FQGNSA. The CDR3 totals 15 residues. The V and J ends lost 1 base and 3 bases respectively, with 13 bases between them. CDR3 sequence reads: CASSLVAGMDYEQYF. CDR3 DNA: TGTGCCAGCAGCTTAGTTGCGGGGATGGACTACGAGCAGTACTTC.